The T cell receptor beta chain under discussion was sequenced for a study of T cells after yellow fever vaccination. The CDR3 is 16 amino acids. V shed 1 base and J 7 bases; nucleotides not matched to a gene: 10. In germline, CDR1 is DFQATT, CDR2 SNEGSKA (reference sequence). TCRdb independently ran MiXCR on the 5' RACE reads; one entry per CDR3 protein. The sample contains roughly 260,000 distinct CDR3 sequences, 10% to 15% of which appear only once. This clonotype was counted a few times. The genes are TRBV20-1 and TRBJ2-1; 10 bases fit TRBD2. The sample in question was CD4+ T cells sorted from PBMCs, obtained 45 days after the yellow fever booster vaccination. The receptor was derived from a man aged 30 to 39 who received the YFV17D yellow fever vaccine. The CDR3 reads CSARVAGGWGPNEQFF. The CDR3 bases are TGCAGTGCTAGAGTAGCGGGAGGCTGGGGCCCAAATGAGCAGTTCTTC.